Included here is one T cell receptor beta chain sequence, with context. The antigen is unknown. cDNA synthesis used the whole RNA isolate, giving expressed TCRB sequences. The table came from immunoSEQ multiplex PCR; TCRdb's copy has only in-frame clones and leaves some out. The sample contains roughly 170,000 clones, more than 10% of which appear only once. The sample is drawn from a study of beta chain features in type 1 diabetes. Study observations and caveats: Healthy donors had naive, central memory and Treg TCRB repertoires that appeared less similar than those seen among patients. Insertion counts at VDJ junctions were lower in type 1 diabetes patients, who also showed more deletions there.

The receptor was derived from a woman between 18 and 29 years old in good health. Sequenced material: central memory CD4+ T cells from blood.

CDR3 loop: CASSSDRGGETQYF. CDR3 in DNA: TGTGCCAGCAGCTCAGACAGGGGAGGGGAGACCCAGTACTTC. The rearrangement joins TRBV7-3 to TRBJ2-5, with a possible D match to TRBD1 (8 bases). V dropped 4 bases and J dropped 5 bases, with 14 bases sitting between them. Germline V lookup: CDR1 SGHTA, CDR2 FQGTGA. CDR3 length: 14 amino acids.